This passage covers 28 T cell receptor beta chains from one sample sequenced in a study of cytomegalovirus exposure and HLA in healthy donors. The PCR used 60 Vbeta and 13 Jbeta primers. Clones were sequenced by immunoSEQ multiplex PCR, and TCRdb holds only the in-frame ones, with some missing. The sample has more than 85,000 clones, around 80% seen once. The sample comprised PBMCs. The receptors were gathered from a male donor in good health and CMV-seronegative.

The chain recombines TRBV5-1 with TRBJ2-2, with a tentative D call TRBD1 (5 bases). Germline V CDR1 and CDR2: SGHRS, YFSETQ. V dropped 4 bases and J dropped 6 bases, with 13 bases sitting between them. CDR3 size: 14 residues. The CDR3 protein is CASSLGRGSGELFF. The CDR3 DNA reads TGCGCCAGCAGCCTGGGGCGCGGATCCGGGGAGCTGTTTTTT.

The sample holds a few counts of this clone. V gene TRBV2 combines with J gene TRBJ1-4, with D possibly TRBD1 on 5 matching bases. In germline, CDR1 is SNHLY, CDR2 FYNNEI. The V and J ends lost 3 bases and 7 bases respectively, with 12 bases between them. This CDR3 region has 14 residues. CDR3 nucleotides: TGTGCCAGCAGTGAGGGGGGAGTCGGTGAAAAACTGTTTTTT. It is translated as CASSEGGVGEKLFF.

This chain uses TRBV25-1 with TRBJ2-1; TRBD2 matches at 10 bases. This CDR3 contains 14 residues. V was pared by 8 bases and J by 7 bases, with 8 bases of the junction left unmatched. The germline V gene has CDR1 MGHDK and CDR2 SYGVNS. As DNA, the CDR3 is TGTGCCAGCGCAAGAGCGGGAGGGGCTAATGAGCAGTTCTTC. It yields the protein CASARAGGANEQFF.

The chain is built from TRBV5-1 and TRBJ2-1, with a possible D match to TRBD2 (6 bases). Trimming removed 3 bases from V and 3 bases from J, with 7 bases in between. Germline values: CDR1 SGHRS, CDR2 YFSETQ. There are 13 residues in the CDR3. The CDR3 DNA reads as TGCGCCAGCAGCTACGGGAGCTACAATGAGCAGTTCTTC. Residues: CASSYGSYNEQFF.

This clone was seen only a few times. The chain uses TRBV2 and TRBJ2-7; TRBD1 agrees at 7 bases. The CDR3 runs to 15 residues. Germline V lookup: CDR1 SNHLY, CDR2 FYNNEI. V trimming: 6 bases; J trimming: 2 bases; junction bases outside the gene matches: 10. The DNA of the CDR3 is TGTGCCAGCAGGCGCACGCCCGGGACAGCCTACGAGCAGTACTTC. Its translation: CASRRTPGTAYEQYF.

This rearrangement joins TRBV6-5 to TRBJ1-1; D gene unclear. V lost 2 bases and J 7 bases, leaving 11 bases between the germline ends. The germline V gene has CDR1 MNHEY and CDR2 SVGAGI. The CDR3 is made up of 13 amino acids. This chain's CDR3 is CASSYPSTGEAFF. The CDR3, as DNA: TGTGCCAGCAGTTACCCCTCTACCGGTGAAGCTTTCTTT.

CDR3 bases: TGCGCCAGCAGCCAAGATTCCCGGGGTGATGACTATGGCTACACCTTC. Translating it yields CASSQDSRGDDYGYTF. The chain is built from TRBV4-1 and TRBJ1-2; D is unresolved. V was shortened by 0 bases and J by 3 bases, with 14 bases between the two germline ends. Germline V gene data show CDR1 as MGHRA and CDR2 as YSYEKL. This CDR3 spans 16 amino acids.

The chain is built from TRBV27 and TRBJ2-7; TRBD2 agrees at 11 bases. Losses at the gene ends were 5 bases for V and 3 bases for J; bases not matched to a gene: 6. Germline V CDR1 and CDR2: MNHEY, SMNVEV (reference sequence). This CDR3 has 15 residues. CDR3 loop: CASSASLAGDYEQYF. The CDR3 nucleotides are TGTGCCAGCAGTGCCTCACTAGCGGGAGACTACGAGCAGTACTTC.

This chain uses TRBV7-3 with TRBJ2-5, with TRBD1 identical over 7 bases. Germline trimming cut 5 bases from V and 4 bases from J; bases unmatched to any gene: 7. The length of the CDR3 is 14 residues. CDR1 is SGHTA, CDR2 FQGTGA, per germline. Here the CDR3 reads CASSPGQEGETQYF. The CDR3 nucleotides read TGTGCCAGCAGCCCTGGACAGGAAGGAGAGACCCAGTACTTC. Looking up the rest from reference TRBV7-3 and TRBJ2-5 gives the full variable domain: GAGVSQTPSNKVTEKGKYVELRCDPISGHTALYWYRQSLGQGPEFLIYFQGTGAADDSGLPNDRFFAVRPEGSVSTLKIQRTERGDSAVYLCASSPGQEGETQYFGPGTRLLVL.

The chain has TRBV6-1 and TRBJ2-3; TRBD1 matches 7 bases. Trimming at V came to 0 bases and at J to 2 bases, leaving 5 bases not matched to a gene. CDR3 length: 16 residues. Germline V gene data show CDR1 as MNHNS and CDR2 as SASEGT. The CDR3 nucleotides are TGTGCCAGCAGTGAAGCCTCGGGACAGTTCACAGATACGCAGTATTTT. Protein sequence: CASSEASGQFTDTQYF.

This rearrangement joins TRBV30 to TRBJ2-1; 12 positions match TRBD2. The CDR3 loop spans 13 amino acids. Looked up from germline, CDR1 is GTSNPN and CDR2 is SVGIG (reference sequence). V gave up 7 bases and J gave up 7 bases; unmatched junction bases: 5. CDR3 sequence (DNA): TGTGCCTACCTGACTAGCGGGAGTAATGAGCAGTTCTTC. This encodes CAYLTSGSNEQFF.

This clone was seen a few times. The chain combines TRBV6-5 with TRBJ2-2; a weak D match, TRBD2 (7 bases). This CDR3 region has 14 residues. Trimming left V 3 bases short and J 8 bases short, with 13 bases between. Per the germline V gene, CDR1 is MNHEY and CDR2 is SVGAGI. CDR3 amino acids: CASSYERGGGELFF. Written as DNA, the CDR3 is TGTGCCAGCAGTTATGAGAGGGGGGGAGGGGAGCTGTTTTTT.

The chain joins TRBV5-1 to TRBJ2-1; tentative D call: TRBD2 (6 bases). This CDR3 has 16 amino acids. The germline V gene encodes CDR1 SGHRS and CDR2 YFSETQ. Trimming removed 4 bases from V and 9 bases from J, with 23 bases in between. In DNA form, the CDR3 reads TGCGCCAGCAGCGGAAGAACCGGGACTTCCAACCCTGAGCAGTTCTTC. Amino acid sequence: CASSGRTGTSNPEQFF.

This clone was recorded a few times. CDR3: CAIAAREAEKLFF. For the CDR3, the DNA is TGTGCCATCGCCGCCAGGGAGGCTGAAAAACTGTTTTTT. The J gene is TRBJ1-4, the V gene TRBV10-3, with a weak D call TRBD1 (5 bases). This CDR3 is 13 amino acids long. The germline CDR1 and CDR2 sequences are ENHRY and SYGVKD. Deletions cut 8 bases from V and 7 bases from J, with 14 bases between.

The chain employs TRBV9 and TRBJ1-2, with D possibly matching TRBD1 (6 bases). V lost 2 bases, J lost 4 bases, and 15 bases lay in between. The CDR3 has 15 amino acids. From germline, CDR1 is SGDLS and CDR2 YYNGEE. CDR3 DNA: TGTGCCAGCAGCGTTAATACAGGGTTCGCCTATGGCTACACCTTC. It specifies CASSVNTGFAYGYTF.

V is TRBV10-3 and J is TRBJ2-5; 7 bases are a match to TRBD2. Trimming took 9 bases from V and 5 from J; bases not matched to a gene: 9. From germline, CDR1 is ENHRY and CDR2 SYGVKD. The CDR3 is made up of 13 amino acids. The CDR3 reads CAIGGGGGETQYF. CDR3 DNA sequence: TGTGCCATTGGCGGGGGAGGAGGGGAGACCCAGTACTTC.

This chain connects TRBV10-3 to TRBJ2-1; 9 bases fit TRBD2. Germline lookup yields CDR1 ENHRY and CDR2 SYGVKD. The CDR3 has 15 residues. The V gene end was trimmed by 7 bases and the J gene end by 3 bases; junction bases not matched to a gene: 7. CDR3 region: CAITDSGRDYNEQFF. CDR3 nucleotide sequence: TGTGCCATCACCGATAGCGGGAGAGACTACAATGAGCAGTTCTTC.

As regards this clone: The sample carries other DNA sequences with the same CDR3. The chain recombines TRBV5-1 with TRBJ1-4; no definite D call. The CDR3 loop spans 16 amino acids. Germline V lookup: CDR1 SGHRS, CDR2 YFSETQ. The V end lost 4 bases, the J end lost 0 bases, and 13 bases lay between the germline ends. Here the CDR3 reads CASSMGQTATNEKLFF. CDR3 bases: TGCGCCAGCAGCATGGGTCAGACTGCAACTAATGAAAAACTGTTTTTT.

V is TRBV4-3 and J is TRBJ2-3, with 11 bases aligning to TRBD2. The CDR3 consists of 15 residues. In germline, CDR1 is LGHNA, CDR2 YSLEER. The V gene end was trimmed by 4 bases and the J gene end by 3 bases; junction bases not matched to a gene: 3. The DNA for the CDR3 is TGCGCCAGCAGCCTTAGCGGGGGGGTGACAGATACGCAGTATTTT. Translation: CASSLSGGVTDTQYF.

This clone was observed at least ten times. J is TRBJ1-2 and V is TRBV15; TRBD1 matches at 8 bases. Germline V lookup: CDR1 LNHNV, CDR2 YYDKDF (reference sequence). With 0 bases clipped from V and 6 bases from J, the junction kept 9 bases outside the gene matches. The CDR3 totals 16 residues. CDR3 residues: CATSRDLTGGSHGYTF. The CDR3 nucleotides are TGTGCCACCAGCAGAGATCTCACAGGGGGATCCCATGGCTACACCTTC.

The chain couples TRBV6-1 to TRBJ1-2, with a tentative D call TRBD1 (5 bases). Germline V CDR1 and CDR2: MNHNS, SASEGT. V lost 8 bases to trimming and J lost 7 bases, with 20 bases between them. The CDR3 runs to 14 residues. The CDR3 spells CASRPSGDSSGYTF. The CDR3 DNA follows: TGTGCCAGCCGCCCGAGTGGGGACTCGTCTGGCTACACCTTC.

The CDR3 loop reads CASRVDSGETQYF. The CDR3 nucleotides read TGTGCCAGCAGAGTCGACAGCGGGGAGACCCAGTACTTC. The chain has TRBV2 and TRBJ2-5; D may be TRBD2 (6 bases). The V gene's germline CDR1 is SNHLY and CDR2 FYNNEI. Trimming removed 6 bases from V and 5 bases from J, with 13 bases in between. The CDR3 runs 13 residues.

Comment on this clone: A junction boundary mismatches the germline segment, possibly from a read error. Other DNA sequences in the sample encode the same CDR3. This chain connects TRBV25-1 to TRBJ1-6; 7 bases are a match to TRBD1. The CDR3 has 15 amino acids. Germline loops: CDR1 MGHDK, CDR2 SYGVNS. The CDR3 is CASSQTGQLNSPLHF. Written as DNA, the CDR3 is TGTGCCAGCAGTCAAACGGGACAGCTTAATTCCCCCCTCCACTTT. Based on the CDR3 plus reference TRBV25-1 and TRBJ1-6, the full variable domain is EADIYQTPRYLVIGTGKKITLECSQTMGHDKMYWYQQDPGMELHLIHYSYGVNSTEKGDLSSESTVSRIRTEHFPLTLESARPSHTSQYLCASSQTGQLNSPLHFGNGTRLTVT.

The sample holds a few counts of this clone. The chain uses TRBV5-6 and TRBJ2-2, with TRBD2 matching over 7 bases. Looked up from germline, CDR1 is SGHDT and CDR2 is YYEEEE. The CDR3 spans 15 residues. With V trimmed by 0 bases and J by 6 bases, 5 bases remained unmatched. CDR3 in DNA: TGTGCCAGCAGCTTGGGGCTTAGCGGGTCCGGGGAGCTGTTTTTT. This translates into CASSLGLSGSGELFF. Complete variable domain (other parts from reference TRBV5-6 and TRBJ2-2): DAGVTQSPTHLIKTRGQQVTLRCSPKSGHDTVSWYQQALGQGPQFIFQYYEEEERQRGNFPDRFSGHQFPNYSSELNVNALLLGDSALYLCASSLGLSGSGELFFGEGSRLTVL.

CDR3 sequence: CASSRRTGEGTGELFF. DNA of the CDR3: TGTGCCAGCAGCCGACGGACAGGGGAAGGGACCGGGGAGCTGTTTTTT. The chain is built from TRBV7-9 and TRBJ2-2; 9 bases map to TRBD1. V was pared by 5 bases and J by 5 bases, with 9 bases of the junction left unmatched. The CDR3 has 16 residues. CDR1 is SEHNR and CDR2 is FQNEAQ in the germline V gene (reference sequence).

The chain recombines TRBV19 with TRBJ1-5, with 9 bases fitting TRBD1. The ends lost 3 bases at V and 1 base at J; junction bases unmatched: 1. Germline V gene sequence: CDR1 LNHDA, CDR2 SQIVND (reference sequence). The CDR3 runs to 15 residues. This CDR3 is CASSIGTGSNQPQHF. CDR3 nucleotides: TGTGCCAGTAGTATTGGGACAGGGAGCAATCAGCCCCAGCATTTT.

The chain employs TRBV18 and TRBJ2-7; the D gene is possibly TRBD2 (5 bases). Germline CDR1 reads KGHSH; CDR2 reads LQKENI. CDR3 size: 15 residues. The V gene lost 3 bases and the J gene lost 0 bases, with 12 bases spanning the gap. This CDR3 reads CASSPLDGGSYEQYF. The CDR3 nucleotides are TGTGCCAGCTCACCCCTTGACGGAGGCTCCTACGAGCAGTACTTC. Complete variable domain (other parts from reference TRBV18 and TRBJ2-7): NAGVMQNPRHLVRRRGQEARLRCSPMKGHSHVYWYRQLPEEGLKFMVYLQKENIIDESGMPKERFSAEFPKEGPSILRIQQVVRGDSAAYFCASSPLDGGSYEQYFGPGTRLTVT.

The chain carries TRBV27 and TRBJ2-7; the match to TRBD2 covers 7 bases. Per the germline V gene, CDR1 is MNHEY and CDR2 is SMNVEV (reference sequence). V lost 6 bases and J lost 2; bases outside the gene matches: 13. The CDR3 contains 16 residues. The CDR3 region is CASSPSAASGAYEQYF. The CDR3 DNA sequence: TGTGCCAGCAGCCCTTCAGCGGCTAGCGGTGCCTACGAGCAGTACTTC.